This TCR beta chain was sequenced for a study of T cell repertoires in cytomegalovirus infection. Looking at the study overall: CMV infection plus the matching HLA type was flagged by public TCR beta signatures. Findings and limits, study-wide: Adding up the frequency of public TCR beta families identified people who carried CMV plus the relevant HLA. There were HLA-C-restricted CMV-specific TCR beta clonotypes dominating the ex vivo response.

Points on this clonotype: As yet, its antigen is unknown. One end of the junction does not line up with germline, which may come from a read error.

TCRdb processed the reads anew with MiXCR; each CDR3 protein has one entry. This table holds approximately 260,000 distinct CDR3 sequences, about 18% found once. The specimen sequenced was CD8+ T cells from PBMCs. The receptor's source is a human donor in good health (CMV status not recorded). Some clones in this sample may be carry-over from other donors' samples.

This CDR3 is CASSESRFDNKQFF. The CDR3 nucleotides read TGCGCCAGCAGTGAGTCTCGATTTGACAATAAGCAGTTCTTC. This chain links TRBV10-2 with TRBJ2-1; no clear D. Germline V lookup: CDR1 WSHSY, CDR2 SAAADI. This CDR3 is 14 amino acids long.